Listed below are T cell receptor beta chains from one sample, sequenced in a study of cytomegalovirus exposure and HLA in healthy donors. Generated by immunoSEQ multiplex PCR, the TCRdb table keeps only in-frame clones and is missing some. Of 140,000 to 150,000 clones listed, roughly four fifths are singletons. Sample: PBMCs. Source of these receptors: a middle-aged man in good health and CMV-seropositive. CDR3s include the opening cysteine and the closing phenylalanine or tryptophan. The D gene is left open where the match is weak. Clone size, where shown, is once, few, many, or a class for clones that have expanded.

TRBD1,NA,TRBJ2-1,TRBV9,CASSGWEQGHRNEQFF,TGTGCCAGCAGCGGATGGGAACAGGGGCATAGAAATGAGCAGTTCTTC
NA,few,TRBJ2-5,TRBV7-3,CASSLSLKETQYF,TGTGCCAGCAGCTTATCCCTTAAAGAGACCCAGTACTTC
NA,NA,TRBJ2-5,TRBV4-1,CASSLRLDHGVLETQYF,TGCGCCAGCAGCCTTAGACTGGACCACGGGGTGTTAGAGACCCAGTACTTC
TRBD2,NA,TRBJ2-7,TRBV7-8,CASSLPLGVAGSYEQYF,TGTGCCAGCAGCCTACCCCTGGGGGTAGCGGGGTCCTACGAGCAGTACTTC
TRBD2,NA,TRBJ2-2,TRBV7-3,CASSSTSGSLTGELFF,TGTGCCAGCAGTTCGACTAGCGGGAGTTTGACCGGGGAGCTGTTTTTT
TRBD1,NA,TRBJ2-6,TRBV27,CASSLWFGTGVSGANVLTF,TGTGCCAGCAGTTTATGGTTCGGGACAGGAGTCTCTGGGGCCAACGTCCTGACTTTC
NA,NA,TRBJ1-1,TRBV28,CASSSVVLRENTEAFF,TGTGCCAGCAGTTCCGTTGTTCTACGGGAAAACACTGAAGCTTTCTTT
NA,once,TRBJ2-5,TRBV6-5,CASSYVWQGKRETQYF,TGTGCCAGCAGTTACGTATGGCAGGGAAAACGAGAGACCCAGTACTTC
NA,NA,TRBJ2-7,TRBV19,CASSMAGARYEQYF,TGTGCCAGTAGTATGGCAGGGGCACGCTACGAGCAGTACTTC
TRBD1,NA,TRBJ1-4,TRBV5-1,CASSPAKLSGQKATNEKLFF,TGCGCCAGCAGCCCCGCCAAGTTATCGGGACAGAAAGCAACTAATGAAAAACTGTTTTTT
NA,few,TRBJ2-2,TRBV9,CASSVSLANTGELFF,TGTGCCAGCAGCGTTAGCCTAGCGAACACCGGGGAGCTGTTTTTT
TRBD1,few,TRBJ2-7,TRBV5-6,CASSSLGQGAWEQYF,TGTGCCAGCAGCTCCTTGGGACAGGGGGCCTGGGAGCAGTACTTC
TRBD1,NA,TRBJ2-7,TRBV5-1,CASSPPDRPYEQYF,TGTGCCAGCAGCCCCCCGGACAGGCCATACGAGCAGTACTTC